The 32 T cell receptor beta chains in this list originate from one sample, sequenced in a study of T cell repertoires in cytomegalovirus infection. TCRdb processed the reads anew with MiXCR; each CDR3 protein has one entry. The table records about 740,000 distinct CDR3 sequences, roughly 35% of them present only once. Material for sequencing was PBMCs. The receptors stem from a human donor in good health (CMV status not recorded). Some clones in this sample may be carry-over from other donors' samples.

This clonotype has only a few counts. The chain couples TRBV28 to TRBJ2-2; 10 nucleotides agree with TRBD2. The CDR3 has 16 amino acids. Germline lookup yields CDR1 MDHEN and CDR2 SYDVKM. V dropped 11 bases and J dropped 5; count of bases not matched to a gene: 14. This chain's CDR3 is CASCTSGALGTGELFF. The CDR3 DNA reads TGTGCCTCATGTACTAGCGGGGCGTTGGGGACCGGGGAGCTGTTTTTT.

A word on this clonotype: One junction end does not reproduce the germline sequence, and a read error may be involved. The CDR3 loop reads CSSSVGGAGGGYTF. DNA of the CDR3: TGTTCCAGCAGCGTAGGGGGGGCTGGGGGTGGCTACACCTTC. V usage is TRBV9 and J usage is TRBJ1-2; tentative D call: TRBD1 (6 bases). Germline CDR1 is SGDLS and CDR2 is YYNGEE. The CDR3 covers 14 residues. The whole variable domain, remainder taken from reference TRBV9 and TRBJ1-2, is DSGVTQTPKHLITATGQRVTLRCSPRSGDLSVYWYQQSLDQGLQFLIQYYNGEERAKGNILERFSAQQFPDLHSELNLSSLELGDSALYFCSSSVGGAGGGYTFGSGTRLTVV.

The V call is TRBV7-2, the J call TRBJ2-7, with 9 bases aligning to TRBD2. This CDR3 is built from 17 residues. In germline, CDR1 is SGHTA, CDR2 FQGNSA. V was pared by 4 bases and J by 1 base, with 11 bases of the junction left unmatched. The CDR3: CASSSRVAGVGSYEQYF. DNA for the CDR3: TGTGCCAGCAGCTCCCGGGTAGCGGGAGTCGGGTCCTACGAGCAGTACTTC.

This clonotype was seen a handful of times. V usage is TRBV6-2 or TRBV6-3 and J usage is TRBJ2-2, with D uncertain. Germline V lookup: CDR1 MNHEY, CDR2 SVGEGT. Trimming pared 11 bases from V and 0 bases from J, leaving 13 bases between. This CDR3 contains 14 residues. Here the CDR3 reads CASCALANTGELFF. The CDR3 coding sequence is TGTGCCTCCTGCGCCCTCGCGAACACCGGGGAGCTGTTTTTT.

This clonotype was counted a few times. The V gene is TRBV11-2, the J gene TRBJ2-3, with D perhaps matching TRBD1 or TRBD2 (5 bases each). The germline V gene has CDR1 SGHAT and CDR2 FQNNGV. V gave up 5 bases and J gave up 3 bases, with 15 bases separating them. This CDR3 comprises 15 residues. The CDR3 reads CASSPGTFPTDTQYF. The CDR3 DNA is TGTGCCAGCAGCCCCGGGACCTTCCCTACAGATACGCAGTATTTT.

This clonotype was counted a few times. This chain links TRBV11-3 with TRBJ2-1; 8 nucleotides align to TRBD2. Germline values: CDR1 SGHNT, CDR2 YENEEA. The CDR3 runs to 17 residues. V dropped 1 base and J dropped 1; count of bases not matched to a gene: 6. The CDR3 reads CASSLASGSISYNEQFF. The CDR3 DNA follows: TGTGCCAGCAGCTTAGCCAGCGGGAGTATATCCTACAATGAGCAGTTCTTC.

The chain employs TRBV29-1 and TRBJ2-6; D not certain. The V gene's germline CDR1 is SQVTM and CDR2 ANQGSEA. Between the trimmed V and J ends, which lost 4 bases and 0 bases, there was a span of 7 bases. The CDR3 extends over 14 amino acids. In nucleotides, the CDR3 is TGCAGCGTTGTAGACCACTCTGGGGCCAACGTCCTGACTTTC. It codes for CSVVDHSGANVLTF.

J is TRBJ1-2 and V is TRBV20-1, with D possibly matching TRBD1 (6 bases). The germline gives CDR1 DFQATT, CDR2 SNEGSKA (reference sequence). Trimming shortened V by 0 bases and J by 5 bases, and 16 bases separated the two germline ends. The CDR3 has 15 residues. CDR3 DNA sequence: TGCAGTGCTAGAGACCCGGTAGGGGGGCGGTATGGCTACACCTTC. The encoded protein is CSARDPVGGRYGYTF.

The chain uses TRBV4-1 and TRBJ2-1; TRBD1 agrees at 7 bases. Germline assignment: CDR1 MGHRA and CDR2 YSYEKL. The CDR3 totals 18 residues. V lost 0 bases and J lost 7; bases outside the gene matches: 15. This CDR3 reads CASSQDPSRQGRGNEQFF. In DNA, the CDR3 is TGCGCCAGCAGCCAAGACCCCAGTCGACAGGGCCGTGGGAATGAGCAGTTCTTC.

V is TRBV19 and J is TRBJ2-1, with 10 bases matching TRBD2. Trimming took 5 bases from V and 0 from J; bases not matched to a gene: 4. Germline lookup yields CDR1 LNHDA and CDR2 SQIVND (reference sequence). The CDR3 consists of 16 residues. CDR3 amino acids: CASSERTSGSYNEQFF. The DNA of the CDR3 is TGTGCCAGTAGTGAAAGGACTAGCGGCTCCTACAATGAGCAGTTCTTC.

The chain has TRBV4-1 and TRBJ2-7, with 8 bases that match TRBD1. CDR1 and CDR2 (germline): MGHRA, YSYEKL. This CDR3 is built from 14 residues. V shed 3 bases and J 0 bases; nucleotides not matched to a gene: 1. The CDR3 spells CASSHTGGSYEQYF. The CDR3 bases are TGCGCCAGCAGCCACACAGGGGGCTCCTACGAGCAGTACTTC.

In its sample, this clonotype was seen a few times. V is TRBV7-2 and J is TRBJ2-1, with D unclear. V lost 0 bases and J 9 bases, leaving 12 bases between the germline ends. Germline V lookup: CDR1 SGHTA, CDR2 FQGNSA. This CDR3 contains 14 residues. The CDR3 region is CASSLAVLVGEQFF. Here the CDR3 DNA reads TGTGCCAGCAGCTTAGCAGTCCTCGTGGGTGAGCAGTTCTTC. Drawing the rest from reference TRBV7-2 and TRBJ2-1, the complete variable domain is GAGVSQSPSNKVTEKGKDVELRCDPISGHTALYWYRQSLGQGLEFLIYFQGNSAPDKSGLPSDRFSAERTGGSVSTLTIQRTQQEDSAVYLCASSLAVLVGEQFFGPGTRLTVL.

This clonotype was counted a few times. It may be a read error: a sequence one base away is much more abundant. This chain uses TRBV7-9 with TRBJ1-1; maybe TRBD1 (5 bases). V was pared by 1 base and J by 3 bases, with 9 bases between. The germline V gene encodes CDR1 SEHNR and CDR2 FQNEAQ (reference sequence). This CDR3 contains 14 residues. In nucleotides, the CDR3 is TGTGCCAGCAGCTTAGTCCAGGGAGACACTGAAGCTTTCTTT. It codes for CASSLVQGDTEAFF.

This sequence joins TRBV7-4 and TRBJ1-5; D unresolved. The germline gives CDR1 SGHVT, CDR2 SQSDAQ. The CDR3 is 16 amino acids. The ends were cut back, 5 bases at V and 8 bases at J, with 22 bases in the middle. The chain's CDR3 is CASSPPGPGRKEPQHF. In DNA, the CDR3 is TGTGCCAGCAGCCCCCCGGGCCCGGGAAGGAAGGAGCCCCAGCATTTT.

The chain employs TRBV4-2 and TRBJ1-5; no firm D call. Germline V gene lookup returns CDR1 LGHNA and CDR2 YNFKEQ. Trimming removed 5 bases from V and 1 base from J, with 12 bases in between. The CDR3 covers 15 residues. CDR3 residues: CASSYEKGSNQPQHF. Here the CDR3 DNA reads TGTGCCAGCAGCTACGAGAAAGGGAGCAATCAGCCCCAGCATTTT.

This clonotype was counted only a few times. J is TRBJ1-1 and V is TRBV28, with 7 nucleotides matching TRBD1. CDR3 length equals 14 residues. V was clipped by 7 bases and J by 2 bases; unmatched bases: 7. CDR1 and CDR2 (germline): MDHEN, SYDVKM. The CDR3 region has the DNA TGTGCCAGCACCCCAGGGGGTCGAAACACTGAAGCTTTCTTT. Amino acids: CASTPGGRNTEAFF.

As to this clonotype: Relative to the germline gene, one junction end is altered; a read error may explain this. The rearrangement links TRBV19 to TRBJ2-3; the D gene is possibly TRBD2 (5 bases). The CDR3 loop spans 15 amino acids. The germline V gene encodes CDR1 LNHDA and CDR2 SQIVND (reference sequence). The CDR3 sequence: CASSPRWRSTDTQDF. The CDR3 nucleotides are TGTGCCAGTAGTCCGCGATGGAGGAGCACAGATACGCAGGATTTT.

The rearrangement uses TRBV5-1 and TRBJ2-7; D might be TRBD2 (5 bases). This CDR3 contains 16 residues. Looked up from germline, CDR1 is SGHRS and CDR2 is YFSETQ. Trimming took off 3 bases at V and 3 bases at J, with 19 bases between the two ends. The DNA for the CDR3 is TGCGCCAGCAGCTCAGGAAGAGGACTGGTGAACTACGAGCAGTACTTC. This translates into CASSSGRGLVNYEQYF.

This clonotype was found a few times. Here the CDR3 DNA reads TGTGCCAGTAGCCCCTCGCAGGGTCGGAATTCACCCCTCCACTTT. Its protein product is CASSPSQGRNSPLHF. V gene TRBV19 combines with J gene TRBJ1-6, with D possibly TRBD1 on 5 matching bases. Germline CDR1 LNHDA, CDR2 SQIVND (reference sequence). This CDR3 spans 15 amino acids. Trimming left V 6 bases short and J 7 bases short, with 16 bases between.

This clonotype was recorded only once. CDR3 sequence reads: CASSSVVGESYNEQFF. The CDR3 DNA follows: TGTGCCAGCAGCTCTGTTGTGGGGGAATCCTACAATGAGCAGTTCTTC. The J gene is TRBJ2-1, the V gene TRBV14, with D perhaps TRBD1 or TRBD2 (5 bases each). The V gene's germline CDR1 is SGHDN and CDR2 FVKESK. The CDR3 consists of 16 residues. The V gene lost 5 bases and the J gene lost 1 base, with 15 bases spanning the gap.

The chain recombines TRBV6-8 with TRBJ1-1; TRBD1 agrees at 8 bases. V trimming: 2 bases; J trimming: 3 bases; junction bases outside the gene matches: 5. Germline V gives CDR1 MNHGY, CDR2 SAAAGT. The CDR3 consists of 15 residues. The CDR3 nucleotides are TGTGCCAGCAGTTACGGTATGACAGGGGACACTGAAGCTTTCTTT. It encodes CASSYGMTGDTEAFF.

The gene calls are TRBV2 and TRBJ2-5; D perhaps matches TRBD2 (6 bases). Germline CDR1 and CDR2: SNHLY and FYNNEI. The CDR3 is 12 amino acids. V lost 7 bases, J lost 1 base, and 7 bases lay in between. In DNA form, the CDR3 reads TGTGCCAGCATAGCGGCCCAAGAGACCCAGTACTTC. It specifies CASIAAQETQYF.

The rearrangement joins TRBV11-3 to TRBJ2-1; 7 positions match TRBD1. Germline V gives CDR1 SGHNT, CDR2 YENEEA. The V gene end was trimmed by 5 bases and the J gene end by 4 bases; junction bases not matched to a gene: 8. This CDR3 contains 15 residues. As DNA, the CDR3 is TGTGCCAGCAGCCCCCAAGGGGGCGCATACAATGAGCAGTTCTTC. Protein sequence: CASSPQGGAYNEQFF.

The table lists this clonotype with a few counts. The V and J genes are TRBV19 and TRBJ2-2, with 8 bases aligning to TRBD1. CDR1 and CDR2 (germline): LNHDA, SQIVND (reference sequence). CDR3 length equals 13 residues. The V gene end was trimmed by 5 bases and the J gene end by 6 bases; junction bases not matched to a gene: 2. CDR3 sequence: CASSDRGAGELFF. The DNA for the CDR3 is TGTGCCAGTAGTGACAGGGGCGCCGGGGAGCTGTTTTTT.

The table lists this clonotype with a few counts. The chain has TRBV19 and TRBJ2-2; D is possibly TRBD2 (5 bases). Trimming cost V 7 bases and J 0 bases, with 15 bases left between them. The CDR3 covers 16 residues. Germline V gene sequence: CDR1 LNHDA, CDR2 SQIVND (reference sequence). The CDR3 spells CASTPLRAANTGELFF. The CDR3 DNA sequence: TGTGCCAGTACCCCCCTGAGGGCCGCGAACACCGGGGAGCTGTTTTTT.

This clonotype has a handful of counts. The chain has TRBV6-6 and TRBJ2-3, with TRBD2 matching 8 bases. CDR1 is MNHNY, CDR2 SVGAGI, per germline (reference sequence). This CDR3 region has 17 residues. The V and J ends lost 0 bases and 4 bases, in that order; junction bases with no gene match: 9. The CDR3 sequence: CASSYSVRAGEADTQYF. The CDR3 coding sequence is TGTGCCAGCAGTTACTCAGTTCGAGCGGGGGAGGCAGATACGCAGTATTTT.

There are a few counts of this clonotype. The gene calls are TRBV2 and TRBJ1-1; the D gene is possibly TRBD1 (5 bases). CDR3 length equals 14 residues. V lost 2 bases, J lost 7 bases, and 14 bases lay in between. The germline CDR1 and CDR2 sequences are SNHLY and FYNNEI. The CDR3 protein is CASSEYGAEGEAFF. The DNA for the CDR3 is TGTGCCAGCAGTGAATACGGGGCTGAAGGTGAAGCTTTCTTT.

The rearrangement uses TRBV28 and TRBJ2-7; TRBD1 matches 9 bases. CDR1 is MDHEN and CDR2 is SYDVKM in the germline V gene. The CDR3 contains 16 residues. With 7 bases clipped from V and 6 bases from J, the junction kept 16 bases outside the gene matches. CDR3 residues: CASNEGPGQGTSEQYF. CDR3 nucleotides: TGTGCCAGCAATGAAGGACCGGGACAGGGAACCTCCGAGCAGTACTTC.

This clonotype was recorded a few times. The chain links TRBV27 to TRBJ1-1; 8 nucleotides align to TRBD1. The CDR3 contains 17 residues. The germline gives CDR1 MNHEY, CDR2 SMNVEV (reference sequence). V lost 5 bases and J lost 3; bases outside the gene matches: 14. The CDR3 bases are TGTGCCAGCAGTCCAAACCGGGACAGGTGGGGAGACACTGAAGCTTTCTTT. It is translated as CASSPNRDRWGDTEAFF.

This chain connects TRBV29-1 to TRBJ2-5; 7 bases fit TRBD2. The V gene end was trimmed by 8 bases and the J gene end by 5 bases; junction bases not matched to a gene: 11. The length of the CDR3 is 13 residues. CDR1 and CDR2 from the germline V gene are SQVTM and ANQGSEA. The CDR3 nucleotides are TGCAGCTTTCCGGGGGGATCGGGCGAGACCCAGTACTTC. This codes for CSFPGGSGETQYF.

A few counts support this clonotype. The rearrangement links TRBV28 to TRBJ2-7; the D call may be TRBD1 or TRBD2 (5 bases each). CDR3 length: 13 amino acids. Germline V gene lookup returns CDR1 MDHEN and CDR2 SYDVKM. The V gene lost 5 bases and the J gene lost 7 bases, with 15 bases spanning the gap. The CDR3 here is CASSRTLRGEQYF. The CDR3 bases are TGTGCCAGCAGTCGCACCCTGAGGGGAGAGCAGTACTTC.

This clonotype was counted at least ten times. The chain has TRBV12-3 or TRBV12-4 and TRBJ2-7; 9 bases match TRBD1. The length of the CDR3 is 16 residues. V trimming: 6 bases; J trimming: 5 bases; junction bases outside the gene matches: 14. CDR3 sequence (DNA): TGTGCCAGCAGCCTCTCTCCGGGACAGGGATCCGACGAGCAGTACTTC. Translation: CASSLSPGQGSDEQYF.